This entry concerns a single T cell receptor beta chain. Its target is not known. Method: immunoSEQ multiplex PCR; TCRdb's copy keeps in-frame clones and lacks some. The sample includes approximately 51,000 clones, around 77% of them seen just once. Germline V gene data show CDR1 as MNHNS and CDR2 as SASEGT. The CDR3 has 14 amino acids. V gave up 5 bases and J gave up 8 bases, with 18 bases separating them. The sample originates from a study of OX40 agonist ivuxolimab in advanced cancers. Study-wide context: Checkpoint inhibitors had been given previously to about 40% of patients.

Points from the study as a whole: Also showing low normalized T-cell clonal expansion were some of the nonresponders.

No patient had autoimmune disease or received systemic immunosuppression. The sampling schedule covered blood at baseline, cycle 4 day 1, and cycle 7 day 1. The V and J genes are TRBV6-1 and TRBJ1-2; perhaps TRBD1 as D (6 bases). This sequence originates from an adult with an advanced solid tumor such as melanoma, head and neck, liver or kidney cancer. The sample was CD4+ or CD8+ T cells sorted from blood, taken in a trial of the OX40 agonist ivuxolimab. The CDR3 loop reads CASSQRGEWGGYTF. In DNA, the CDR3 is TGTGCCAGCAGTCAAAGGGGGGAATGGGGAGGCTACACCTTC.